This TCR beta chain was identified during a study of T cell clonotyping in hematopoietic cell transplantation. Blood collection times were about day -28 and days 30, 100, 180 posttransplant. Produced via immunoSEQ multiplex PCR; TCRdb's table is partial and in-frame only. The sample lists about 5,700 clones, around nine tenths seen once, with almost 50% in the top ten. Points from the study as a whole: Pathologically expanded recipient clonotypes increased progressively from day 30 to day 180 as diversity fell.

With respect to this clone: Its antigen is not identified.

V lost 7 bases to trimming and J lost 6 bases; unmatched junction nucleotides: 9. The CDR3 is made up of 13 amino acids. Germline-derived CDR1 and CDR2 are PRHDT and FYEKMQ (reference sequence). The TCR originated in a female patient aged 50-59 years who had an allogeneic stem cell transplant from an unrelated donor, so T cells may come from the graft donor. Some clones in this sample may be carry-over from other donors' samples. The specimen comprised peripheral blood mononuclear cells, sampled 100 days after allogeneic stem cell transplant. The rearrangement uses TRBV13 and TRBJ2-7; the match to TRBD2 covers 7 bases. CDR3 residues: CASTRTGGTEQYF. In nucleotides, the CDR3 is TGTGCCAGCACGCGGACGGGAGGAACCGAGCAGTACTTC.